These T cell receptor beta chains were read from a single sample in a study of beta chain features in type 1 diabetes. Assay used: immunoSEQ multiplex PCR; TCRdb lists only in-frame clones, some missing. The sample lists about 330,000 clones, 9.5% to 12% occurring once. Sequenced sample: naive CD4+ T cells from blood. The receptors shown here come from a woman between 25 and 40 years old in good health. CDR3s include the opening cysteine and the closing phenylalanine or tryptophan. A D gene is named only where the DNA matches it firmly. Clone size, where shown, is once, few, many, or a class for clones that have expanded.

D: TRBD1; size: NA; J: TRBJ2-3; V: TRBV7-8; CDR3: CASSPTGTGGPDTQYF; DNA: TGTGCCAGCAGCCCAACCGGGACAGGGGGCCCAGATACGCAGTATTTT
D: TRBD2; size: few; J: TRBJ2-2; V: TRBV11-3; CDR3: CASSLGRESGELFF; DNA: TGTGCCAGCAGCTTAGGGCGGGAGTCCGGGGAGCTGTTTTTT
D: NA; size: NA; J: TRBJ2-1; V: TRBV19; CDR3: CASSIDHPVNEQFF; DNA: TGTGCCAGTAGTATAGATCACCCAGTTAATGAGCAGTTCTTC
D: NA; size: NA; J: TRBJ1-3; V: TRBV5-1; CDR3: CASSLVGGVGNTIYF; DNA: TGCGCCAGCAGCTTGGTCGGGGGAGTCGGAAACACCATATATTTT
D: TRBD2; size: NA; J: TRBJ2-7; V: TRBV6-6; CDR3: CASSYGGSGSSYEQYF; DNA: TGTGCCAGCAGTTATGGGGGTAGCGGGAGCTCCTACGAGCAGTACTTC
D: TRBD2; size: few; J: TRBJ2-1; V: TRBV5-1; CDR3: CASSLTSGGNNEQFF; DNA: TGCGCCAGCAGCTTGACTAGCGGGGGGAACAATGAGCAGTTCTTC
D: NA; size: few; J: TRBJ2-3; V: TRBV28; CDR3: CASSFGLAGTDTQYF; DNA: TGTGCCAGCAGTTTCGGGCTAGCAGGCACAGATACGCAGTATTTT
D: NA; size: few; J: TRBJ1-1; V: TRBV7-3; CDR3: CASSLGTGNTEAFF; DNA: TGTGCCAGCAGCTTAGGTACGGGGAACACTGAAGCTTTCTTT
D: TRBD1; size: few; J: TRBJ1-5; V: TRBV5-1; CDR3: CASSSGVGGWEPQHF; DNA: TGCGCCAGCAGCTCGGGTGTAGGGGGCTGGGAGCCCCAGCATTTT
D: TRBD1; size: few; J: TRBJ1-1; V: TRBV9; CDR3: CASSVGGQGPDTEAFF; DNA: TGTGCCAGCAGCGTAGGGGGACAGGGACCTGACACTGAAGCTTTCTTT
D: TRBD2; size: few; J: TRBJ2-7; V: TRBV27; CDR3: CASRSGRALEEQYF; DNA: TGTGCCAGTCGTAGCGGGAGGGCCCTGGAAGAGCAGTACTTC
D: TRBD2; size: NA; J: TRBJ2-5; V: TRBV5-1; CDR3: CASSEGLVWGQETQYF; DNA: TGCGCCAGCAGCGAAGGACTAGTTTGGGGCCAAGAGACCCAGTACTTC
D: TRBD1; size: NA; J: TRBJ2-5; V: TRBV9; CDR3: CASSEAGGPRGETQYF; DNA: TGTGCCAGCAGCGAAGCAGGGGGCCCAAGGGGGGAGACCCAGTACTTC
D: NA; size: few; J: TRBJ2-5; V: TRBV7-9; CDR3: CASNLPGRQETQYF; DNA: TGTGCCAGCAACTTACCGGGTCGGCAAGAGACCCAGTACTTC
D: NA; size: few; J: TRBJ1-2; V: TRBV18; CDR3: CASSLVQDSEGGYTF; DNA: TGTGCCAGCTCACTTGTTCAGGACAGCGAGGGAGGCTACACCTTC
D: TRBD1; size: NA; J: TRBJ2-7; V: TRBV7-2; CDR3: CASSLFPGQGRLEQYF; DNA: TGTGCCAGCAGCTTATTCCCGGGACAGGGACGTCTCGAGCAGTACTTC
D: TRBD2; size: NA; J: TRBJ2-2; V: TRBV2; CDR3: CASSLAGIAAGELFF; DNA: TGTGCCAGCAGTCTAGCGGGAATAGCTGCCGGGGAGCTGTTTTTT
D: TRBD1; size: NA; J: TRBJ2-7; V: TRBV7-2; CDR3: CASSYRDRADEQYF; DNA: TGTGCCAGCAGCTACCGGGACAGGGCTGACGAGCAGTACTTC
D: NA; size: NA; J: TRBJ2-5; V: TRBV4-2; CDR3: CASSLGSNEETQYF; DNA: TGTGCCAGCAGCCTGGGCAGCAATGAAGAGACCCAGTACTTC
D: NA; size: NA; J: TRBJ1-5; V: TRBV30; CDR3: CAWSVRGGRDQPQHF; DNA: TGTGCCTGGAGTGTACGCGGGGGGCGGGATCAGCCCCAGCATTTT
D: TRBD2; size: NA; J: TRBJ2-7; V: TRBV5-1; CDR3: CASSGTSGRAVEQYF; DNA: TGCGCCAGCAGCGGGACTAGCGGGAGGGCCGTTGAGCAGTACTTC
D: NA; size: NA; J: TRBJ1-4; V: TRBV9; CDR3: CASSVRQGNEKLFF; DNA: TGTGCCAGCAGCGTTCGTCAGGGGAATGAAAAACTGTTTTTT
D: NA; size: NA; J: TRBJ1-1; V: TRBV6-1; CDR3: CASSTGGEAFF; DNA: TGTGCCAGCTCGACCGGCGGTGAAGCTTTCTTT
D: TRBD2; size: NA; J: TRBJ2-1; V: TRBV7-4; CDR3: CASSPPGTTSGGLTRGFF; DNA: TGTGCCAGCAGCCCCCCCGGGACTACTAGCGGAGGCCTTACACGGGGGTTCTTC
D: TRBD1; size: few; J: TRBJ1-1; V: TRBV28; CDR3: CASTRPGGNTEAFF; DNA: TGTGCCAGCACCCGGCCAGGGGGTAACACTGAAGCTTTCTTT
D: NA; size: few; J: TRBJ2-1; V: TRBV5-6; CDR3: CASSRDDRLNEQFF; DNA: TGTGCCAGCAGCAGGGATGACAGACTTAATGAGCAGTTCTTC
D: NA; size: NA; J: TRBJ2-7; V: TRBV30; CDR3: CAWSANYEQYF; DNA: TGTGCCTGGAGTGCCAACTACGAGCAGTACTTC
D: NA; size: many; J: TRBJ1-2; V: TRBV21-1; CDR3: CASTGRLLGYTF; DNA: TGTGCCAGCACCGGCCGACTCCTGGGCTACACCTTC
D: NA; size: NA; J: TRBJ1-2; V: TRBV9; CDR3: CASSVGQRGNYGYTF; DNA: TGTGCCAGCAGCGTAGGCCAAAGGGGAAACTATGGCTACACCTTC
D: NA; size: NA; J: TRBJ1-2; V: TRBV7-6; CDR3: CASSSGDGEGGYYGYTF; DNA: TGTGCCAGCAGCTCAGGTGATGGAGAGGGAGGTTACTATGGCTACACCTTC
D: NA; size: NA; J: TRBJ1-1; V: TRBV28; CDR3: CASSRWVGDTEAFF; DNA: TGTGCCAGCAGTCGTTGGGTCGGAGACACTGAAGCTTTCTTT
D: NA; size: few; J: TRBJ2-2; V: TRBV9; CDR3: CASSVSGVNTGELFF; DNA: TGTGCCAGCAGCGTCTCGGGAGTGAACACCGGGGAGCTGTTTTTT
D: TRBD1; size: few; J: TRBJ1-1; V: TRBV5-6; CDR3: CASSEKDRWNTEAFF; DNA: TGTGCCAGCAGCGAGAAGGACAGGTGGAACACTGAAGCTTTCTTT
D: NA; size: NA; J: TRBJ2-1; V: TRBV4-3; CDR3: CASSQAPLAAYNEQFF; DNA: TGCGCCAGCAGCCAAGCCCCACTAGCAGCCTACAATGAGCAGTTCTTC
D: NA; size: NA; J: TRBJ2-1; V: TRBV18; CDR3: CASSFGQGWNEQFF; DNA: TGTGCCAGCTCGTTCGGGCAGGGTTGGAATGAGCAGTTCTTC
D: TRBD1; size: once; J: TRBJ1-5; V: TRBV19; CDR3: CASSVRQGRGRNQPQHF; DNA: TGTGCCAGTAGCGTTAGACAGGGGAGGGGCAGGAATCAGCCCCAGCATTTT
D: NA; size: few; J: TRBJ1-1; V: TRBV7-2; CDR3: CASSLPTVNTEAFF; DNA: TGTGCCAGCAGCTTACCGACAGTAAACACTGAAGCTTTCTTT